This T cell receptor beta chain was identified in a study of shared T cell receptors in the human thymus. The CDR3 runs to 15 residues. Germline assignment: CDR1 MNHEY and CDR2 SMNVEV (reference sequence). Trimming removed 5 bases from V and 4 bases from J; junction bases left unmatched: 7. Only in-frame clones appear in the TCRdb table, and some are missing; sequencing was by immunoSEQ multiplex PCR. In the table there are more than 550,000 clones, around 87% of which are singletons. The same specimen was also included in a second study, on human thymus T cells. That investigation notes: Donors consisted of healthy Finnish infants (having corrective surgery for congenital heart defects). From resections taken during corrective heart surgery, the thymus tissue was obtained. Related work showed strongly overlapping thymic repertoires across unrelated individuals.

The TCR was taken from a boy younger than two with a congenital heart defect. The sequenced material came from thymocytes. The chain recombines TRBV27 with TRBJ2-1; TRBD2 matches 8 bases. The CDR3 sequence: CASSPGLAWYNEQFF. The CDR3 coding sequence is TGTGCCAGCAGTCCTGGACTAGCTTGGTACAATGAGCAGTTCTTC.